Reported below is one TCR beta chain. Its specificity is unknown. TCRdb's table, derived via immunoSEQ multiplex PCR, lists solely in-frame clones and lacks some. The data hold around 2.1 million clones, with roughly 91% observed a single time. This CDR3 is 16 amino acids long. V was pared by 0 bases and J by 4 bases, with 13 bases between. The germline gives CDR1 MGHRA, CDR2 YSYEKL. The data stem from a study of shared clonotypes between healthy human individuals. General study findings and limits: Relative to clonotypes present in all four donors, those not shared had lower generation probabilities. Only blood was sampled; tissue repertoires likely differ.

The naive CD8 subset, CD45RO-negative cells positively selected for CCR7, excluded terminally differentiated effector memory CD45RA+ cells. The chain recombines TRBV4-1 with TRBJ1-5; tentative D call: TRBD1 (5 bases). The clonotype originates from a man aged 18 to 35 in good health. Some clones in this sample may be carry-over from other donors' samples. The sample taken for sequencing was naive CD8+ T cells from PBMCs. CDR3 nucleotide sequence: TGCGCCAGCAGCCAAGAGCCGGCGGGGCGGAATCAGCCCCAGCATTTT. Amino acid sequence: CASSQEPAGRNQPQHF.